Presented here are 15 T cell receptor beta chains from one specimen sequenced in a study of blood T cell repertoires in COVID-19. Measured with immunoSEQ multiplex PCR; TCRdb has only the in-frame clones, and not every one. The sample carries around 160,000 clones, around 81% recorded once. The sample comprised peripheral blood. The source of these receptors is a man in his fifties or sixties with active or convalescent COVID-19.

The chain recombines TRBV10-3 with TRBJ2-7; TRBD1 is a possible D gene (5 bases). The CDR3 is 11 residues long. V lost 2 bases and J lost 9, with 8 bases in between. From germline, CDR1 is ENHRY and CDR2 SYGVKD. CDR3 in amino acids: CAISERGGQYF. The CDR3 region has the DNA TGTGCCATCAGTGAGAGGGGCGGGCAGTACTTC.

The chain is built from TRBV28 and TRBJ2-1; 8 bases line up with TRBD2. V was clipped by 7 bases and J by 1 base; unmatched bases: 6. Germline-derived CDR1 and CDR2 are MDHEN and SYDVKM. This CDR3 is 15 amino acids long. The CDR3 DNA is TGTGCCAGCACCGGGGGGGCGAAATCCTACAATGAGCAGTTCTTC. Its translation: CASTGGAKSYNEQFF. The entire variable domain, with the rest obtained from reference TRBV28 and TRBJ2-1, is as follows: DVKVTQSSRYLVKRTGEKVFLECVQDMDHENMFWYRQDPGLGLRLIYFSYDVKMKEKGDIPEGYSVSREKKERFSLILESASTNQTSMYLCASTGGAKSYNEQFFGPGTRLTVL.

V usage is TRBV2 and J usage is TRBJ1-4, with 8 bases identical to TRBD1. Germline V gene data show CDR1 as SNHLY and CDR2 as FYNNEI. This CDR3 is 14 amino acids long. V trimming: 7 bases; J trimming: 5 bases; junction bases outside the gene matches: 6. This CDR3 reads CASNLQGVNEKLFF. Here the CDR3 DNA reads TGTGCCAGCAATCTACAGGGGGTGAATGAAAAACTGTTTTTT.

The V and J genes are TRBV4-1 and TRBJ1-1, with D perhaps matching TRBD1 (6 bases). V was pared by 3 bases and J by 6 bases, with 20 bases between. CDR1 and CDR2 from the germline V gene are MGHRA and YSYEKL. This CDR3 is built from 16 residues. CDR3 nucleotides: TGCGCCAGCAGCCACGGGTCGGCAGGGGCTCGGGCTGAAGCTTTCTTT. This sequence encodes CASSHGSAGARAEAFF.

CDR3 DNA sequence: TGTGCCAGCAGCGCAGACGGGACAGATACGCAGTATTTT. Amino acid sequence: CASSADGTDTQYF. The rearrangement links TRBV5-4 to TRBJ2-3; no clear D gene. Trimming cost V 4 bases and J 3 bases, with 9 bases left between them. The CDR3 runs to 13 residues. Germline V gives CDR1 SGHNT, CDR2 YYREEE (reference sequence).

For this clone: Other nucleotide sequences from this sample produce the same CDR3. The chain combines TRBV5-1 with TRBJ2-1, with 7 bases identical to TRBD2. The V and J ends lost 3 bases and 1 base, in that order; junction bases with no gene match: 4. The CDR3 consists of 15 residues. The germline V gene has CDR1 SGHRS and CDR2 YFSETQ. As DNA, the CDR3 is TGCGCCAGCAGCTCCTCGGGAGGTTCCTACAATGAGCAGTTCTTC. Translation: CASSSSGGSYNEQFF. The variable domain in full, completed from reference TRBV5-1 and TRBJ2-1, reads KAGVTQTPRYLIKTRGQQVTLSCSPISGHRSVSWYQQTPGQGLQFLFEYFSETQRNKGNFPGRFSGRQFSNSRSEMNVSTLELGDSALYLCASSSSGGSYNEQFFGPGTRLTVL.

This clone was found once. The chain couples TRBV7-3 to TRBJ1-1, with D perhaps matching TRBD1 (6 bases). This CDR3 is 22 amino acids long. V lost 5 bases, J lost 3 bases, and 37 bases lay in between. The germline V gene has CDR1 SGHTA and CDR2 FQGTGA. Written as DNA, the CDR3 is TGTGCCAGCAGCCCCCGGGACACTCAGGGTACACCCCTATTATTTGGAGACACTGAAGCTTTCTTT. It is translated as CASSPRDTQGTPLLFGDTEAFF.

The chain couples TRBV15 to TRBJ1-4, with TRBD1 as a possible D gene (6 bases). V gave up 5 bases and J gave up 8 bases, with 21 bases separating them. The CDR3 contains 16 residues. Germline assignment: CDR1 LNHNV and CDR2 YYDKDF (reference sequence). CDR3: CATSATRTVGAEKLFF. The CDR3 coding sequence is TGTGCCACCAGCGCGACTCGGACAGTGGGGGCCGAAAAACTGTTTTTT.

This clone was observed a handful of times. V gene TRBV6-5 combines with J gene TRBJ1-3, with D maybe TRBD1 (5 bases). The germline V gene has CDR1 MNHEY and CDR2 SVGAGI. The CDR3 covers 14 residues. V was trimmed by 2 bases and J by 1 base, leaving 6 bases between them. The CDR3 reads CASSYGGSGNTIYF. The CDR3 nucleotides read TGTGCCAGCAGTTACGGGGGGTCTGGAAACACCATATATTTT.

As DNA, the CDR3 is TGTGCCAGCAGAAAGGACAGGGCGCAAATGAACACTGAAGCTTTCTTT. Translated: CASRKDRAQMNTEAFF. This chain connects TRBV6-6 to TRBJ1-1; 8 bases agree with TRBD1. The CDR3 is 16 amino acids. V was clipped by 6 bases and J by 0 bases; unmatched bases: 9. Germline loops: CDR1 MNHNY, CDR2 SVGAGI (reference sequence).

This chain connects TRBV5-1 to TRBJ2-3; 15 bases align to TRBD2. After removal of 4 bases from V and 0 bases from J, the junction contained 6 bases not matched to a gene. This CDR3 has 18 residues. The germline gives CDR1 SGHRS, CDR2 YFSETQ. CDR3 sequence reads: CASSPGTSGGSSTDTQYF. The CDR3 region has the DNA TGCGCCAGCAGCCCCGGGACTAGCGGGGGGTCTAGCACAGATACGCAGTATTTT.

In its sample, this clone was seen once. The chain is built from TRBV28 and TRBJ2-1; 7 positions agree with TRBD1. The CDR3 loop spans 11 amino acids. CDR1 is MDHEN, CDR2 SYDVKM, per germline. For the CDR3, the DNA is TGTGTCGCAGGGGGATACAATGAGCAGTTCTTC. Its translation: CVAGGYNEQFF.

This rearrangement joins TRBV29-1 to TRBJ1-4, with 9 bases identical to TRBD1. V lost 5 bases to trimming and J lost 0 bases; unmatched junction nucleotides: 7. CDR1 is SQVTM, CDR2 ANQGSEA, per germline. This CDR3 spans 16 amino acids. The chain's CDR3 is CSVTDRGDATNEKLFF. CDR3 nucleotide sequence: TGCAGCGTTACAGACAGGGGGGACGCAACTAATGAAAAACTGTTTTTT.

This CDR3 reads CASSYSTGGWTQYF. CDR3 DNA: TGTGCCAGCAGTTACTCGACAGGGGGATGGACCCAGTACTTC. The J gene is TRBJ2-5, the V gene TRBV6-2 or TRBV6-3; 9 nucleotides line up with TRBD1. This CDR3 comprises 14 residues. Germline V gene lookup returns CDR1 MNHEY and CDR2 SVGEGT. Germline trimming cut 0 bases from V and 7 bases from J; bases unmatched to any gene: 3.

The J gene is TRBJ1-5, the V gene TRBV4-2, with a weak D call TRBD1 (5 bases). From germline, CDR1 is LGHNA and CDR2 YNFKEQ. The CDR3 length is 14 residues. The V end lost 1 base, the J end lost 4 bases, and 8 bases lay between the germline ends. The CDR3 DNA sequence: TGTGCCAGCAGCCAAGCTAGGGGAAATCAGCCCCAGCATTTT. It translates to CASSQARGNQPQHF.